This TCR beta chain derives from a study of blood T cell repertoires in COVID-19. About the research overall: The study drew acute and convalescent COVID-19 samples from the United States, Italy and Spain.

CDR3 length equals 15 residues. Unmatched junction bases numbered 5, after V lost 2 bases and J lost 4 bases. CDR1 is SGHRS, CDR2 YFSETQ, per germline. Profiled with immunoSEQ multiplex PCR; TCRdb holds only in-frame clones, not every one. The table includes approximately 210,000 clones, approximately 80% detected once. The rearrangement joins TRBV5-1 to TRBJ1-4; 7 nucleotides agree with TRBD1. The source material was peripheral blood. This receptor was taken from a woman older than 75 with COVID-19, enrolled during active disease. CDR3 coding DNA: TGCGCCAGCAGCTTCTGGGACAGTATTAATGAAAAACTGTTTTTT. This encodes CASSFWDSINEKLFF.